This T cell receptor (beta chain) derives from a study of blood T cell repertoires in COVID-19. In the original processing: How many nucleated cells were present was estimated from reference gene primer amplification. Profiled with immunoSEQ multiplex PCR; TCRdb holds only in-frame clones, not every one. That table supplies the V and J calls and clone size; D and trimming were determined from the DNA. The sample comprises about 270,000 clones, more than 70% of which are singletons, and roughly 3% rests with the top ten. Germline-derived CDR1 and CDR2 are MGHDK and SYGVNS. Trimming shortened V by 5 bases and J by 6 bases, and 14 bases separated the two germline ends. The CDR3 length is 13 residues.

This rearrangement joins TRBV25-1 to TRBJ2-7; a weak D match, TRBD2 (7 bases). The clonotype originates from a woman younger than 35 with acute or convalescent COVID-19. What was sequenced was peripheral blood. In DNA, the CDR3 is TGTGCCAGCAGTATACGGGGGGCCGTCGAGCAGTACTTC. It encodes CASSIRGAVEQYF.